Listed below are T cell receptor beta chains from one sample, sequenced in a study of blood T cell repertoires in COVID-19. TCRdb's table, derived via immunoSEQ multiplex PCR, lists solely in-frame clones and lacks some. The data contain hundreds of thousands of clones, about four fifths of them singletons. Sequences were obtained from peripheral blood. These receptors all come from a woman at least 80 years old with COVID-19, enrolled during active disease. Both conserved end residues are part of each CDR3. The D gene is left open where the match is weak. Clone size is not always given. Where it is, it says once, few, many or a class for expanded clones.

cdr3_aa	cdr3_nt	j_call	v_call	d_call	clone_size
CASSETGSGEQFF	TGTGCCAGCTCCGAGACAGGGTCGGGTGAGCAGTTCTTC	TRBJ2-1	TRBV18	TRBD1	.
CASSRDSDYGYTF	TGCGCCAGCAGCCGGGACAGCGACTATGGCTACACCTTC	TRBJ1-2	TRBV5-1	TRBD1	once
CAWSQGDRGESPLHF	TGTGCCTGGAGCCAAGGGGACAGGGGTGAATCACCCCTCCACTTT	TRBJ1-6	TRBV30	TRBD1	.
CASSDEVNYGYTF	TGTGCCAGCAGTGATGAGGTTAACTATGGCTACACCTTC	TRBJ1-2	TRBV6-1	.	.
CSVQRNEQFF	TGCAGCGTTCAGCGGAATGAGCAGTTCTTC	TRBJ2-1	TRBV29-1	.	.
CASSQESLGQGQVEAFF	TGTGCCAGCAGCCAAGAATCTTTAGGACAGGGGCAGGTTGAAGCTTTCTTT	TRBJ1-1	TRBV3-1/TRBV3-2	TRBD1	.
CATSRDSGRASDTQYF	TGTGCCACCAGCAGAGATAGCGGGAGGGCTTCAGATACGCAGTATTTT	TRBJ2-3	TRBV15	TRBD2	.
CASTASLAGTYEQYF	TGTGCCAGCACCGCATCACTAGCGGGAACCTACGAGCAGTACTTC	TRBJ2-7	TRBV28	TRBD2	.
CASSLIGGGNTIYF	TGTGCCAGCAGCTTGATAGGGGGTGGAAACACCATATATTTT	TRBJ1-3	TRBV5-6	.	.
CASSLEAVDTQYF	TGCGCCAGCAGCTTAGAGGCGGTAGATACGCAGTATTTT	TRBJ2-3	TRBV5-1	.	.
CASSQGSGVNTGELFF	TGCGCCAGCAGCCAAGGGTCCGGAGTAAACACCGGGGAGCTGTTTTTT	TRBJ2-2	TRBV4-1	.	.
CASSDGGNEQFF	TGTGCCAGCAGTGACGGGGGAAATGAGCAGTTCTTC	TRBJ2-1	TRBV6-1	.	.
CASSSQTGGNSPLHF	TGTGCCAGCAGCTCCCAGACGGGGGGTAATTCACCCCTCCACTTT	TRBJ1-6	TRBV11-2	.	.
CASSPLGLPGNTIYF	TGTGCCAGCTCACCACTCGGGTTGCCTGGAAACACCATATATTTT	TRBJ1-3	TRBV18	.	.
CASSSGADTQYF	TGTGCCAGCTCAAGCGGGGCAGATACGCAGTATTTT	TRBJ2-3	TRBV18	TRBD2	.
CASSKWGTGGTEAFF	TGTGCCAGCAGTAAGTGGGGGACAGGGGGTACTGAAGCTTTCTTT	TRBJ1-1	TRBV3-1/TRBV3-2	TRBD1	.
CASSSRSGSNEQFF	TGTGCCAGCAGCTCTCGGAGTGGCAGCAATGAGCAGTTCTTC	TRBJ2-1	TRBV7-2	.	.
CSAMRVSNEKLFF	TGCAGCGCTATGAGGGTTTCTAATGAAAAACTGTTTTTT	TRBJ1-4	TRBV29-1	.	many
CASSYGGSGYTF	TGTGCCAGCAGCTACGGGGGATCTGGCTACACCTTC	TRBJ1-2	TRBV5-6	.	.
CSVDDRVGEAFF	TGCAGCGTTGATGACAGGGTCGGTGAAGCTTTCTTT	TRBJ1-1	TRBV29-1	TRBD1	.
CASSFEGVDGYTF	TGTGCCAGCAGTTTCGAGGGGGTTGATGGCTACACCTTC	TRBJ1-2	TRBV12-3/TRBV12-4	.	.
CASSDSNREQFF	TGCGCCAGCAGCGACTCCAACCGAGAGCAGTTCTTC	TRBJ2-1	TRBV5-1	.	.
CAVRRGSGSGELFF	TGTGCCGTTCGCAGGGGGAGTGGATCCGGGGAGCTGTTTTTT	TRBJ2-2	TRBV10-3	TRBD1	.
CASSHGSGSYF	TGTGCCAGCAGCCACGGGAGCGGGAGTTACTTC	TRBJ2-7	TRBV7-8	TRBD2	.
CSADSSTDTQYF	TGCAGCGCGGACTCTAGCACAGATACGCAGTATTTT	TRBJ2-3	TRBV29-1	.	once
CAISSTGPNTEAFF	TGTGCCATCAGTTCCACAGGACCGAACACTGAAGCTTTCTTT	TRBJ1-1	TRBV10-3	.	.
CASSFGQGSDTQYF	TGTGCCAGCAGTTTCGGACAGGGATCCGATACGCAGTATTTT	TRBJ2-3	TRBV6-5	TRBD1	once
CASSLYGTGYGYTF	TGTGCCAGCAGCTTATACGGGACAGGGTATGGCTACACCTTC	TRBJ1-2	TRBV7-3	TRBD1	few
CASSHPSGQALKKQFF	TGTGCCAGCAGTCACCCCTCGGGACAGGCACTTAAGAAGCAGTTCTTC	TRBJ2-1	TRBV14	TRBD1	.
CASSLGRANEKLFF	TGCGCCAGCAGCTTGGGGAGAGCTAATGAAAAACTGTTTTTT	TRBJ1-4	TRBV5-1	.	.
CSVDPSGLYNEQFF	TGCAGCGTTGACCCTAGCGGATTGTACAATGAGCAGTTCTTC	TRBJ2-1	TRBV29-1	TRBD2	few
CASSLARVNTGELFF	TGTGCCAGCAGCTTGGCACGGGTAAACACCGGGGAGCTGTTTTTT	TRBJ2-2	TRBV5-4	.	once
CASSPTSGEREQYF	TGTGCCAGCAGTCCGACTAGCGGGGAGCGGGAGCAGTACTTC	TRBJ2-7	TRBV27	TRBD2	.
CASSLGQGVETQYF	TGCGCCAGCAGCTTGGGCCAGGGGGTAGAGACCCAGTACTTC	TRBJ2-5	TRBV5-1	TRBD1	.
CASSFQGEQFF	TGTGCCAGCAGCTTTCAGGGTGAGCAGTTCTTC	TRBJ2-1	TRBV11-3	.	.
CASTAGGRDYTF	TGTGCCAGCACCGCGGGGGGCAGGGATTACACCTTC	TRBJ1-2	TRBV12-3/TRBV12-4	.	.
CASSRLSLQGGSIGELFF	TGCGCCAGCAGCCGACTAAGTCTTCAGGGAGGCAGCATCGGGGAACTGTTTTTT	TRBJ1-4	TRBV4-3	.	.
CASSPSGSRGNEQFF	TGTGCCAGTAGTCCGAGCGGGAGTAGGGGCAATGAGCAGTTCTTC	TRBJ2-1	TRBV19	TRBD2	.
CASRDRQETQYF	TGTGCCAGTAGGGACAGACAAGAGACCCAGTACTTC	TRBJ2-5	TRBV12-3/TRBV12-4	TRBD1	.
CASSLVQGNNYGYTF	TGTGCCAGCAGCTTAGTTCAGGGGAACAACTATGGCTACACCTTC	TRBJ1-2	TRBV7-8	.	once
CASSRLNEQFF	TGTGCCAGCAGCCGTTTGAATGAGCAGTTCTTC	TRBJ2-1	TRBV11-2	.	.
CASSLIPRTRYNEQFF	TGCGCCAGCAGCTTGATCCCCCGGACTAGGTACAATGAGCAGTTCTTC	TRBJ2-1	TRBV5-1	TRBD2	.
CASSRDLYQETQYF	TGCGCCAGCAGCCGGGACTTGTACCAAGAGACCCAGTACTTC	TRBJ2-5	TRBV5-1	.	.
CASSVLLAGADTQYF	TGTGCCAGCAGTGTTTTACTAGCGGGTGCAGATACGCAGTATTTT	TRBJ2-3	TRBV2	TRBD2	.
CASSDRGRGPEAFF	TGTGCCAGCTCGGACAGGGGGCGCGGGCCTGAAGCTTTCTTT	TRBJ1-1	TRBV19	TRBD1	.
CASKVGLAGYLFF	TGTGCCAGCAAAGTCGGACTAGCGGGTTATCTGTTCTTC	TRBJ2-1	TRBV6-5	TRBD2	.
CASSYQGLNTEAFF	TGTGCCAGCAGTTACCAGGGGTTGAACACTGAAGCTTTCTTT	TRBJ1-1	TRBV6-5	.	.
CASSQVSLAGRTGGETQYF	TGTGCCAGCAGCCAAGTAAGTCTAGCGGGACGAACGGGGGGAGAGACCCAGTACTTC	TRBJ2-5	TRBV3-1/TRBV3-2	TRBD2	.
CASSEKSKRLLTDTQYF	TGTGCCAGCAGTGAAAAGTCGAAGCGACTCCTCACAGATACGCAGTATTTT	TRBJ2-3	TRBV2	.	.
CASSLRRGGEQFF	TGTGCCAGCAGCCTAAGGAGGGGCGGGGAGCAGTTCTTC	TRBJ2-1	TRBV7-3	.	.
CASSPSGRGSGGYTF	TGTGCCAGCAGCCCCTCCGGAAGGGGGAGTGGTGGCTACACCTTC	TRBJ1-2	TRBV16	.	.
CASRQGVDNNQPQHF	TGTGCCAGCCGTCAGGGGGTAGACAACAATCAGCCCCAGCATTTT	TRBJ1-5	TRBV6-5	TRBD1	once
CASSLNPGQGANEQFF	TGCGCCAGCAGCCTAAACCCGGGACAGGGTGCCAATGAGCAGTTCTTC	TRBJ2-1	TRBV5-1	TRBD1	.
CASSLGSEGELFF	TGTGCCAGCAGCTTGGGAAGCGAGGGGGAGCTGTTTTTT	TRBJ2-2	TRBV5-4	.	few
CASSGQPNYGYTF	TGCGCCAGCAGCGGACAGCCTAACTATGGCTACACCTTC	TRBJ1-2	TRBV5-1	.	.
CASSRSGGTYNEQFF	TGTGCCAGCAGCCGGTCGGGGGGGACATACAATGAGCAGTTCTTC	TRBJ2-1	TRBV3-1/TRBV3-2	TRBD2	.
CASSYPGLAGAGQETQYF	TGTGCCAGCAGTTACCCGGGACTAGCGGGAGCTGGCCAAGAGACCCAGTACTTC	TRBJ2-5	TRBV28	TRBD2	.
CASTNPGQGAFTDPYEQYF	TGCGCCAGCACCAACCCGGGACAGGGGGCCTTTACGGACCCCTACGAGCAGTACTTC	TRBJ2-7	TRBV5-1	TRBD1	.
CASSRRRDTYSPLHF	TGTGCCAGCAGCCGCCGCCGGGACACATATTCACCCCTCCACTTT	TRBJ1-6	TRBV4-2	.	few